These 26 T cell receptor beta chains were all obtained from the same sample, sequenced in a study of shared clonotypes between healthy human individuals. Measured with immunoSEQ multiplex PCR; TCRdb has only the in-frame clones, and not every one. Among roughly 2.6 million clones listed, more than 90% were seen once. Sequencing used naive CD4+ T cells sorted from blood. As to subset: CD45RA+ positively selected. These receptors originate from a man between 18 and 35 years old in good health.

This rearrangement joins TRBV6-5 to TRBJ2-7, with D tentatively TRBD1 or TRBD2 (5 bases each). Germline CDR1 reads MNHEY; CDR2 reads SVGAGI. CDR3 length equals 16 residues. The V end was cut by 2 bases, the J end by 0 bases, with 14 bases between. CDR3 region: CASSYGARDASYEQYF. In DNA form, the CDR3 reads TGTGCCAGCAGTTACGGGGCCCGGGACGCCTCCTACGAGCAGTACTTC.

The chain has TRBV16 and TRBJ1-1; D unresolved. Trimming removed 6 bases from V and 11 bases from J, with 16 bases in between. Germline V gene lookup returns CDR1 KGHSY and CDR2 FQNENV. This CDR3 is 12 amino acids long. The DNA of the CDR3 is TGTGCCAGCAGTCGCGACGGGTTGGGGGCTTTCTTT. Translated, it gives CASSRDGLGAFF.

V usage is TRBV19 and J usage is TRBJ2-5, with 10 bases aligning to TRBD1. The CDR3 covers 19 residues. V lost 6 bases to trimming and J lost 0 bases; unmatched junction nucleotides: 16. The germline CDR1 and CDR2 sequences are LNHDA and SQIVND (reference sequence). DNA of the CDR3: TGTGCCAGTAGCCCCCGAAGACAGGGGGCTACAGGAGACCAAGAGACCCAGTACTTC. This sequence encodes CASSPRRQGATGDQETQYF.

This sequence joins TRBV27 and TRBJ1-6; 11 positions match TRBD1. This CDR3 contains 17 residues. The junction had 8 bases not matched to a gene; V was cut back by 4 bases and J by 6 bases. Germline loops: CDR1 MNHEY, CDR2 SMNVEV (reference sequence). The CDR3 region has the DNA TGTGCCAGCAGTTACTGGGACAGGGGGATAATTAATTCACCCCTCCACTTT. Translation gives CASSYWDRGIINSPLHF.

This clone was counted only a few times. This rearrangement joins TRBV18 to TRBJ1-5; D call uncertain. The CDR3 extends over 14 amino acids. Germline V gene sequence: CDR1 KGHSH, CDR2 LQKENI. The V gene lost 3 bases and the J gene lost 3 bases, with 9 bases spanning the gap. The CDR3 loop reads CASSPIALNQPQHF. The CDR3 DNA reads TGTGCCAGCTCACCTATCGCGCTCAATCAGCCCCAGCATTTT. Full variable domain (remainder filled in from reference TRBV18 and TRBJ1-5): NAGVMQNPRHLVRRRGQEARLRCSPMKGHSHVYWYRQLPEEGLKFMVYLQKENIIDESGMPKERFSAEFPKEGPSILRIQQVVRGDSAAYFCASSPIALNQPQHFGDGTRLSIL.

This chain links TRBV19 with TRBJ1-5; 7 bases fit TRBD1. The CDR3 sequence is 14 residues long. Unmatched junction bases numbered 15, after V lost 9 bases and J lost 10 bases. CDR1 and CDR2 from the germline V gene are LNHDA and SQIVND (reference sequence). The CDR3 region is CASRNRGTLRPQHF. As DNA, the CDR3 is TGTGCCAGCAGGAACAGGGGTACGCTTAGACCCCAGCATTTT.

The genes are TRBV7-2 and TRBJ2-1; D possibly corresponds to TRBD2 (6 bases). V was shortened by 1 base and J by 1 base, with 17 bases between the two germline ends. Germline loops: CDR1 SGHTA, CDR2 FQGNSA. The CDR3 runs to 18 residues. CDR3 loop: CASSLVGSGSGSYNEQFF. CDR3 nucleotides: TGTGCCAGCAGCTTAGTCGGGAGCGGTAGCGGTTCCTACAATGAGCAGTTCTTC.

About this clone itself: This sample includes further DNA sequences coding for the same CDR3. The CDR3 spells CASSLGTGNTEAFF. CDR3 DNA sequence: TGTGCCAGCAGCCTCGGGACAGGGAACACTGAAGCTTTCTTT. The rearrangement joins TRBV7-2 to TRBJ1-1, with 8 bases that match TRBD1. The germline V gene has CDR1 SGHTA and CDR2 FQGNSA. After removal of 5 bases from V and 1 base from J, the junction contained 3 bases not matched to a gene. The CDR3 has 14 amino acids.

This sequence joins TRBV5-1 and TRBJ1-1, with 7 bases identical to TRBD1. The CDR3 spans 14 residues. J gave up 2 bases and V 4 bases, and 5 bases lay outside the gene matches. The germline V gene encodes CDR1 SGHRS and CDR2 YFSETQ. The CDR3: CASSARTGNTEAFF. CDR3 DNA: TGCGCCAGCAGCGCAAGGACAGGCAACACTGAAGCTTTCTTT.

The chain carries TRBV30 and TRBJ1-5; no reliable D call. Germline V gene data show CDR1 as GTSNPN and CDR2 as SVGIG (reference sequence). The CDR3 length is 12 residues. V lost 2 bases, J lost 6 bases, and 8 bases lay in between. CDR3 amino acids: CAWSPSGQPQHF. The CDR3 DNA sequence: TGTGCCTGGAGTCCCAGCGGTCAGCCCCAGCATTTT.

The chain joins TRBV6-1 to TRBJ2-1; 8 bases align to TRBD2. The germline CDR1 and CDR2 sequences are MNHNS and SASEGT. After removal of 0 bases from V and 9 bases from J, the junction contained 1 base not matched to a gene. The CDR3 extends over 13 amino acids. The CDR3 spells CASSEARGGEQFF. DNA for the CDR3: TGTGCCAGCAGTGAAGCCCGGGGGGGTGAGCAGTTCTTC.

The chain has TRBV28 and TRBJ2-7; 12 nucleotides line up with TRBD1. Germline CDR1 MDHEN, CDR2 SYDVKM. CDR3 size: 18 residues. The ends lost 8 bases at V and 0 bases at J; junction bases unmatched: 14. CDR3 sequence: CASWGLGTGGASSYEQYF. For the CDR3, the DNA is TGTGCCAGCTGGGGTCTTGGGACAGGGGGCGCTAGCTCCTACGAGCAGTACTTC.

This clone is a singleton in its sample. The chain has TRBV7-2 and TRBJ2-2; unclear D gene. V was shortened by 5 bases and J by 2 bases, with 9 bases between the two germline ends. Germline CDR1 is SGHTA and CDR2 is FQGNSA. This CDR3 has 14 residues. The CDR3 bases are TGTGCCAGCAGCAAGGCAGCCAACACCGGGGAGCTGTTTTTT. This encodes CASSKAANTGELFF.

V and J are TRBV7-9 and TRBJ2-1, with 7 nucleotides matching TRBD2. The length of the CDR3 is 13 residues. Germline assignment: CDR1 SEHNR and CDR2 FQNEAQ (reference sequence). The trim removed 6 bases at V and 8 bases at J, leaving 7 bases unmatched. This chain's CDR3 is CASSVGGSDEQFF. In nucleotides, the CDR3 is TGTGCCAGCAGTGTCGGGGGGAGCGATGAGCAGTTCTTC.

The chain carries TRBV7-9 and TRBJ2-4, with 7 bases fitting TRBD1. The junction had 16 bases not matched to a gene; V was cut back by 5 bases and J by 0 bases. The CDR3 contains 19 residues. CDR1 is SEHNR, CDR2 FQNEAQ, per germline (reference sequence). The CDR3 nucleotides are TGTGCCAGCAGCACAGGGGCCAGGGGATTATGGCAAGCCAAAAACATTCAGTACTTC. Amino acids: CASSTGARGLWQAKNIQYF.

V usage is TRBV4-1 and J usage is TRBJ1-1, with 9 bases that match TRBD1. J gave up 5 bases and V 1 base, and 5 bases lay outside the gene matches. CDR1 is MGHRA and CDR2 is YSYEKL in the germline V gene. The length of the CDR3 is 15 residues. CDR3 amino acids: CASSQGGTGLTEAFF. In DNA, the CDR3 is TGCGCCAGCAGCCAAGGTGGGACAGGGTTAACTGAAGCTTTCTTT.

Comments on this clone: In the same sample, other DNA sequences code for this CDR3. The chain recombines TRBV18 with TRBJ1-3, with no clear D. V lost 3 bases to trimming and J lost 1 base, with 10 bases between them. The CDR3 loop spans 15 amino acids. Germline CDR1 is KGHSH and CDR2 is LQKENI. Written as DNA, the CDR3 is TGTGCCAGCTCACCTGGGGAACTGTCTGGAAACACCATATATTTT. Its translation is CASSPGELSGNTIYF.

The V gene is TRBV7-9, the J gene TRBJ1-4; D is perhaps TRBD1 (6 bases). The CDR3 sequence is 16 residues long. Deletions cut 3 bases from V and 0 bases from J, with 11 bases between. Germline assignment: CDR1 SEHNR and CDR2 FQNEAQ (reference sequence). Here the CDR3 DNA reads TGTGCCAGCAGCTTTCGGACAGAATCAACTAATGAAAAACTGTTTTTT. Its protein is CASSFRTESTNEKLFF.

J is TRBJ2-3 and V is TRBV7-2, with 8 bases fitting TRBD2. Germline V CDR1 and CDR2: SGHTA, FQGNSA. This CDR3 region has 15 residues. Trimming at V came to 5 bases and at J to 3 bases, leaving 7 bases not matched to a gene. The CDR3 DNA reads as TGTGCCAGCAGCGCCAGCGGGAGAACGACAGATACGCAGTATTTT. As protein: CASSASGRTTDTQYF.

The CDR3 loop is CASSIQGATGANVLTF. The CDR3, as DNA: TGTGCCAGTAGTATCCAGGGGGCTACTGGGGCCAACGTCCTGACTTTC. The J gene is TRBJ2-6, the V gene TRBV19, with 8 bases fitting TRBD1. CDR1 is LNHDA, CDR2 SQIVND, per germline (reference sequence). J gave up 2 bases and V 3 bases, and 3 bases lay outside the gene matches. The CDR3 spans 16 residues.

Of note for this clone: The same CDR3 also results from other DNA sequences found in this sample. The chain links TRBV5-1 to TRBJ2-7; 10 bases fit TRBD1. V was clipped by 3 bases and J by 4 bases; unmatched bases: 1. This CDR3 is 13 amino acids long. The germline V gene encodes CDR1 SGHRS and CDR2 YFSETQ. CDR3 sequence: CASSSDRGYEQYF. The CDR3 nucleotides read TGCGCCAGCAGCTCGGACAGGGGGTACGAGCAGTACTTC. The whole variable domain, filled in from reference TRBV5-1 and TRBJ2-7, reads KAGVTQTPRYLIKTRGQQVTLSCSPISGHRSVSWYQQTPGQGLQFLFEYFSETQRNKGNFPGRFSGRQFSNSRSEMNVSTLELGDSALYLCASSSDRGYEQYFGPGTRLTVT.

CDR3 nucleotides: TGCGCCAGCAGTTTTCCGGGACAGGAGTTGCGTGAGCAGTACTTC. This sequence encodes CASSFPGQELREQYF. The V gene is TRBV10-1, the J gene TRBJ2-7; 8 nucleotides align to TRBD1. This CDR3 has 15 amino acids. CDR1 is WNHNN, CDR2 SYGVQD, per germline (reference sequence). V trimming: 5 bases; J trimming: 7 bases; junction bases outside the gene matches: 13.

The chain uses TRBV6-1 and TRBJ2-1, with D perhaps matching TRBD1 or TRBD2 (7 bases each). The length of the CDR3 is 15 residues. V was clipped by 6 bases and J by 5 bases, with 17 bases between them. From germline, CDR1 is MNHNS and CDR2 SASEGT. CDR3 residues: CASRGGRGLDNEQFF. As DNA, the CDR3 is TGTGCCAGCAGGGGAGGGAGGGGGCTTGACAATGAGCAGTTCTTC.

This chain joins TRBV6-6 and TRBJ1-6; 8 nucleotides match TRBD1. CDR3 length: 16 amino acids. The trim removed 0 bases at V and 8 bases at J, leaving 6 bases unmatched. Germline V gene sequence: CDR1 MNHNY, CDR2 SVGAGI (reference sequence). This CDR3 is CASSYSVQGGHSPLHF. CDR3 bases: TGTGCCAGCAGTTACTCGGTACAGGGGGGGCATTCACCCCTCCACTTT.

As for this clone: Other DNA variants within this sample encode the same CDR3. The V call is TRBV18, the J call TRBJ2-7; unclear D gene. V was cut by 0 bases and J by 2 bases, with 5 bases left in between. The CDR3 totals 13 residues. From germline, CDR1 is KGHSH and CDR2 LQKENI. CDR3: CASSPPNTYEQYF. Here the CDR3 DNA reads TGTGCCAGCTCACCACCCAATACCTACGAGCAGTACTTC.

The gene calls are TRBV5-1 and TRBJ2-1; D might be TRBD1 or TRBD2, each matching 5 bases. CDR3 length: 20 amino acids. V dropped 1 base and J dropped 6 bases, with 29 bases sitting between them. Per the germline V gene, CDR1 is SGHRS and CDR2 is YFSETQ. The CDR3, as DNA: TGCGCCAGCAGCTTGCCGATATTCGGGACCATGGCCCAAACGGTCAATGAGCAGTTCTTC. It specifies CASSLPIFGTMAQTVNEQFF.